Reported below is one T cell receptor (beta chain). The antigen is unknown. This sample was taken from a study of radiotherapy plus CTLA-4 blockade in lung cancer. Overall study context: Patients showed objective responses in roughly 19% of cases and disease control in roughly 30%. General observations from the study: The authors reported that early blood T cell clone dynamics, with interferon-beta, best predicted response. Tumor-derived TCR clones expanded in blood after radiotherapy plus ipilimumab.

The study treated chemo-refractory metastatic non-small-cell lung cancer patients with focal radiation plus ipilimumab CTLA-4 blockade. Using immunoSEQ multiplex PCR, the repertoire was profiled, and TCRdb retains in-frame clones only, with some absent. This sample carries approximately 76,000 clones, more than 60% of them seen once, and the ten largest clones take approximately 3.9%. The sequencing used peripheral blood, collected from a patient treated with radiotherapy plus ipilimumab. This sequence was found in a human donor with non-small cell lung cancer who had a partial response to radiotherapy plus ipilimumab. Some clones in this sample may be carry-over from other donors' samples.

In DNA form, the CDR3 reads TGCGCCAGCAGCTCTTTCAGCGGGATGGGCACAGATACGCAGTATTTT. This encodes CASSSFSGMGTDTQYF. The J gene is TRBJ2-3, the V gene TRBV5-1, with 7 bases lining up with TRBD2. The CDR3 extends over 16 amino acids. Germline V gives CDR1 SGHRS, CDR2 YFSETQ. The V gene end was trimmed by 3 bases and the J gene end by 1 base; junction bases not matched to a gene: 8.